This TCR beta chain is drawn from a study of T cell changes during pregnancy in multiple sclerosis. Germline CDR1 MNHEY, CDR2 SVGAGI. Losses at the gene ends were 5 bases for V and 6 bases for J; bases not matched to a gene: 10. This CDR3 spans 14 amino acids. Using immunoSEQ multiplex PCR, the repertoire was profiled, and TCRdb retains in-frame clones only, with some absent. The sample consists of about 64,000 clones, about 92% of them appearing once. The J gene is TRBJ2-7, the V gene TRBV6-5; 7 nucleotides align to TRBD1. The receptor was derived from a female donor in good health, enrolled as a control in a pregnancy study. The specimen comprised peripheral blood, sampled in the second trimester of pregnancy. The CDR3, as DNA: TGTGCCAGCAGTCTTGGACAGGAGGCGTCCGAGCAGTACTTC. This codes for CASSLGQEASEQYF.